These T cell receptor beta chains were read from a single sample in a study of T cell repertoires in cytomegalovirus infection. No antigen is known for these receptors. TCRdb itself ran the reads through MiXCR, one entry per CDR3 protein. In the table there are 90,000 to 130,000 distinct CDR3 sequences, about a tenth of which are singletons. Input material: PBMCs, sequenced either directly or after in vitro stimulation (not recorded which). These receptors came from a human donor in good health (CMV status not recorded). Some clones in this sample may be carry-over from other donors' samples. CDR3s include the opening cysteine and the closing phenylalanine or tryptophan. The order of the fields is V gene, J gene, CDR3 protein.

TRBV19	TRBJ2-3	CASSIWESGTDTQYF
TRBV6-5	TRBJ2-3	CASGLAGTTDTQYF
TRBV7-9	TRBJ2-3	CASSRGTAGADTQYF
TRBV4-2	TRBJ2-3	CASSPLGGNPDTQYF
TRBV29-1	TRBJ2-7	CSVGQSNEQYF
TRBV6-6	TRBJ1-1	CAGGGQGFMNTEAFF
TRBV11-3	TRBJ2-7	CASSPWTGPVPREQYF
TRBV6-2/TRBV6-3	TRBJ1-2	CASSHSPDGFYGYTF
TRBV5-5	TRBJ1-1	CASSLKASLINTEAFF
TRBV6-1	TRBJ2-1	CASTLRPEGVNEQFF
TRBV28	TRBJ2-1	CASSFVATSGRGEQFF
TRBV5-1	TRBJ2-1	CASSRDSSSYNEQFF
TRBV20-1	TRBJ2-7	CSARDPGQGGYEQYF
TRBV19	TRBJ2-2	CASSITSGSYTGELFF
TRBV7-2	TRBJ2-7	CASSAGLAGDMYEQYF
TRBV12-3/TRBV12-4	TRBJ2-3	CASSTSRQGVSTDTQYF
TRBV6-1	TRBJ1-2	CASKTGSYGYTF
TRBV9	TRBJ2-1	CASSVGPGTSGSNAYNEQFF
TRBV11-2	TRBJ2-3	CASSFTPGGLHLYF
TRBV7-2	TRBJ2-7	CASSFTSGRPTYEQYF
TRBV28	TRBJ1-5	CASSTGWEDNQPQHF
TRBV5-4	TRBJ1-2	CASSTESMGYGYTF
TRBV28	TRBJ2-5	CASSGGGGGQETQYF
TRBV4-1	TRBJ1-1	CASSHIMGGTEAFF
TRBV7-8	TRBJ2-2	CASSLWAEPNTGELFF
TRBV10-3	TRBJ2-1	CAIRPGLAGREQFF
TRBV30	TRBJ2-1	CAWRYLAGGKREQFF
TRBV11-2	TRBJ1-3	CASSSDRTGLSSGNTIYF
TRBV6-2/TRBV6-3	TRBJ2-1	CASSYRPSGYNEQFF
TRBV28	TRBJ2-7	CASRGDPSRPPQYF
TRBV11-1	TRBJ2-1	CASSPLWGEQFF
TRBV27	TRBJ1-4	CASSPDREKKLFF
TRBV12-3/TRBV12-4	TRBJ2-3	CASSLQRDSAQYF
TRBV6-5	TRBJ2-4	CASRGNDIQYF
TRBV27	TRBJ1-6	CASKGHPNNSPLHF
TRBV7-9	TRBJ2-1	CASSLTGTSNEQFF
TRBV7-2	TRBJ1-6	CASSSPQGFFLSPLHF
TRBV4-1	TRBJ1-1	CASRSITGGTEAFF
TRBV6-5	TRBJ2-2	CASSYGQGLYTGELFF
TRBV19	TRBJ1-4	CASSVSVATNEKLFF
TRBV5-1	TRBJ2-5	CASSFGADQETQYF
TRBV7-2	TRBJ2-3	CASSLEGGYGTDTQYF
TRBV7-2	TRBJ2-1	CASSLLHSGLNEQFF
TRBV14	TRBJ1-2	CASSQLQGPYGYTF
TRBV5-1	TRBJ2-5	CASRQTYSVQETQYF
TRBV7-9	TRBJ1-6	CASSLSPDSPLHF
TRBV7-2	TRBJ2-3	CASSYFNRGQYF
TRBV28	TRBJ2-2	CASSSQDTGELFF
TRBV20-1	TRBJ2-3	CSAPRGARDTQYF
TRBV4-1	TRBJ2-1	CASSPPDRENNEQFF
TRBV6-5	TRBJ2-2	CASSYYYQGGVGELFF
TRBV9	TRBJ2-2	CASSVVQRGSTGELFF
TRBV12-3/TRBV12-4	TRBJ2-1	CASSWDYNEQFF
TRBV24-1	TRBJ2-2	CATRAGNTGELFF
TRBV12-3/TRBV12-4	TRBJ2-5	CASSGTGGAETQYF
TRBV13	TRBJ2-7	CASSPWNDYEQYF
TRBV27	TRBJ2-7	CASSFSQTTYEQYF